These 9 T cell receptor beta chains were all obtained from the same sample, sequenced in a study of cytomegalovirus exposure and HLA in healthy donors. Using immunoSEQ multiplex PCR, the repertoire was profiled, and TCRdb retains in-frame clones only, with some absent. This table has 75,000 to 85,000 clones, under 95% appearing once. The sample consisted of PBMCs. The receptors originated from a man aged 30-40 years in good health and CMV-seronegative.

Regarding this clone: Additional DNA sequences in this sample encode the identical CDR3. This chain links TRBV2 with TRBJ1-1, with 8 bases aligning to TRBD1. The CDR3 is made up of 16 amino acids. Germline V CDR1 and CDR2: SNHLY, FYNNEI. V trimming: 3 bases; J trimming: 2 bases; junction bases outside the gene matches: 8. CDR3 loop: CASSERGDRGNTEAFF. Here the CDR3 DNA reads TGTGCCAGCAGTGAGAGGGGTGACAGGGGTAACACTGAAGCTTTCTTT.

The chain employs TRBV4-1 and TRBJ2-7; 10 nucleotides line up with TRBD1. This CDR3 comprises 17 residues. Germline trimming cut 0 bases from V and 3 bases from J; bases unmatched to any gene: 8. CDR1 is MGHRA and CDR2 is YSYEKL in the germline V gene. CDR3 protein: CASSQDPPGQGRYEQYF. In DNA, the CDR3 is TGCGCCAGCAGCCAAGACCCCCCGGGACAGGGGCGCTACGAGCAGTACTTC.

J is TRBJ2-5 and V is TRBV7-8, with TRBD1 as a possible D gene (5 bases). The germline V gene has CDR1 SGHVS and CDR2 FQNEAQ. V lost 5 bases and J 5 bases, leaving 9 bases between the germline ends. This CDR3 region has 12 residues. CDR3 residues: CASSGAGETQYF. The CDR3 DNA follows: TGTGCCAGCAGCGGGGCCGGGGAGACCCAGTACTTC.

This chain joins TRBV28 and TRBJ1-1; D unclear. Germline V CDR1 and CDR2: MDHEN, SYDVKM. Trimming took 3 bases from V and 0 from J, leaving 5 bases between them. This CDR3 is 13 amino acids long. CDR3 amino acids: CASSFSVNTEAFF. The CDR3 DNA follows: TGTGCCAGCAGTTTTTCTGTGAACACTGAAGCTTTCTTT.

The chain uses TRBV9 and TRBJ2-1, with D maybe TRBD1 (6 bases). Germline CDR1 SGDLS, CDR2 YYNGEE. Trimming shortened V by 3 bases and J by 2 bases, and 12 bases separated the two germline ends. The CDR3 contains 15 residues. The CDR3 nucleotides are TGTGCCAGCAGCGGATTACAGGGCCCCTACAATGAGCAGTTCTTC. This translates into CASSGLQGPYNEQFF. The full variable domain, with the rest looked up from reference TRBV9 and TRBJ2-1, is DSGVTQTPKHLITATGQRVTLRCSPRSGDLSVYWYQQSLDQGLQFLIQYYNGEERAKGNILERFSAQQFPDLHSELNLSSLELGDSALYFCASSGLQGPYNEQFFGPGTRLTVL.

This chain joins TRBV4-1 and TRBJ1-3; 7 bases map to TRBD1. The CDR3 is made up of 16 amino acids. J lost 0 bases, V lost 2 bases, and 4 bases had no gene match. Germline V gene lookup returns CDR1 MGHRA and CDR2 YSYEKL. In DNA form, the CDR3 reads TGCGCCAGCAGCCAATACGACAGGGACTCTGGAAACACCATATATTTT. As protein: CASSQYDRDSGNTIYF.

J is TRBJ1-2 and V is TRBV19; maybe TRBD1 (5 bases). The V end lost 3 bases, the J end lost 4 bases, and 9 bases lay between the germline ends. CDR1 and CDR2 (germline): LNHDA, SQIVND (reference sequence). CDR3 length equals 13 residues. The CDR3 sequence is CASSMDIFYGYTF. For the CDR3, the DNA is TGTGCCAGTAGTATGGACATCTTCTATGGCTACACCTTC.

The chain joins TRBV28 to TRBJ2-7; 7 positions match TRBD2. The ends lost 5 bases at V and 3 bases at J; junction bases unmatched: 10. Germline loops: CDR1 MDHEN, CDR2 SYDVKM. CDR3 length equals 15 residues. CDR3 nucleotide sequence: TGTGCCAGCAGTCCTCTTGGAGAGCGGGACTACGAGCAGTACTTC. Amino acids: CASSPLGERDYEQYF.

This CDR3 reads CASSRGETDVDEQFF. CDR3 coding DNA: TGTGCCAGCAGCCGCGGGGAAACTGACGTGGATGAGCAGTTCTTC. V and J are TRBV6-5 and TRBJ2-1; a weak D match, TRBD2 (6 bases). The V end lost 6 bases, the J end lost 8 bases, and 20 bases lay between the germline ends. The CDR3 length is 15 residues. CDR1 and CDR2 from the germline V gene are MNHEY and SVGAGI.